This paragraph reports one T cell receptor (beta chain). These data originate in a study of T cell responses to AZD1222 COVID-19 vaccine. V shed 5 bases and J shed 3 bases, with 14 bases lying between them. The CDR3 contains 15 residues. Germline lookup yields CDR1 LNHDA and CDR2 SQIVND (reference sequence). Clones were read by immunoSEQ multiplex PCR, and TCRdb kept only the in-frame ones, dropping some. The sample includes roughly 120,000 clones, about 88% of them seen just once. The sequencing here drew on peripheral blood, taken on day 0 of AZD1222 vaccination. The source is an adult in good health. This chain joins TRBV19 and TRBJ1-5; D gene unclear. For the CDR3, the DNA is TGTGCCAGTAGTTGGGCGATCCAAATCAATCAGCCCCAGCATTTT. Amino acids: CASSWAIQINQPQHF.